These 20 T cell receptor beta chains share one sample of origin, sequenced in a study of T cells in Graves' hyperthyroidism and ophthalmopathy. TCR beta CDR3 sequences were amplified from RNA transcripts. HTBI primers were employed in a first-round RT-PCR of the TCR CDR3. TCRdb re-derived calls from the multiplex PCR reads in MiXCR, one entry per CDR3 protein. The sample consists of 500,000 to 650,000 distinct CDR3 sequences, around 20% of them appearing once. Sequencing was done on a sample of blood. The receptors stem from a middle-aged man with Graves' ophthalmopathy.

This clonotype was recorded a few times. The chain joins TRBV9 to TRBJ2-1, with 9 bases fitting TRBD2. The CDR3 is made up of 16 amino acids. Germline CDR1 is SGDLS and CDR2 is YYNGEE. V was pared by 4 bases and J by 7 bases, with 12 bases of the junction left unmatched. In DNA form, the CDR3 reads TGTGCCAGCAGCAGCCCGGCGGGAGGGCCGGAGAATGAGCAGTTCTTC. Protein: CASSSPAGGPENEQFF. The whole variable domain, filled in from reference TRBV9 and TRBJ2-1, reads DSGVTQTPKHLITATGQRVTLRCSPRSGDLSVYWYQQSLDQGLQFLIQYYNGEERAKGNILERFSAQQFPDLHSELNLSSLELGDSALYFCASSSPAGGPENEQFFGPGTRLTVL.

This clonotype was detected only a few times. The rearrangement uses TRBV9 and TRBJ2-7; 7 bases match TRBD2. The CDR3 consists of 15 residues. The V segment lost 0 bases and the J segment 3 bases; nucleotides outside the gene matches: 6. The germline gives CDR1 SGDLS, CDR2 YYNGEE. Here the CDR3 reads CASSVGGGPGYEQYF. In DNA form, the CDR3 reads TGTGCCAGCAGCGTAGGGGGAGGGCCAGGCTACGAGCAGTACTTC.

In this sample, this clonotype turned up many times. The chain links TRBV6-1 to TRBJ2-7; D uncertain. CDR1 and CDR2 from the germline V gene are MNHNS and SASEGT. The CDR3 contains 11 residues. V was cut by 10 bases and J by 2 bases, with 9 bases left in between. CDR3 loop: CAITLAYEQYF. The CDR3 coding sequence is TGTGCCATCACCCTCGCCTACGAGCAGTACTTC.

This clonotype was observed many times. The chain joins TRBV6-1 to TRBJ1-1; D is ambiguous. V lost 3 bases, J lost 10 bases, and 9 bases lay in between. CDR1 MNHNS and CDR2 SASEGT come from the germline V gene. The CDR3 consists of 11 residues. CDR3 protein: CASSEDDAAFF. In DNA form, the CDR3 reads TGTGCCAGCAGTGAGGACGACGCAGCTTTCTTT.

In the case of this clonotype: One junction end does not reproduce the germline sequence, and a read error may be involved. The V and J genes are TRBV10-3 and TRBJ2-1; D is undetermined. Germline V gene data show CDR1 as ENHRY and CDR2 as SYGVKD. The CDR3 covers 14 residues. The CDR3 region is CAIRESGGYNEQFF. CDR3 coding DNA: TGTGCCATCCGTGAGTCGGGCGGCTACAATGAGCAGTTCTTC.

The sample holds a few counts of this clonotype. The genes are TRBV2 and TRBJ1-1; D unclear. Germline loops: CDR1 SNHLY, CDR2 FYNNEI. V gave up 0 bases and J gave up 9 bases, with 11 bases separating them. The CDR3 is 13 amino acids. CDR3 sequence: CASSEARPAQAFF. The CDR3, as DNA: TGTGCCAGCAGTGAAGCGAGGCCAGCTCAAGCTTTCTTT.

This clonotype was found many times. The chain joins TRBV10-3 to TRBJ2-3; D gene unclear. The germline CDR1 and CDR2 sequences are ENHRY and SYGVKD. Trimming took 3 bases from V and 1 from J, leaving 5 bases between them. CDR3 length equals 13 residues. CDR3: CAISEWGTDTQYF. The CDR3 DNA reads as TGTGCCATCAGTGAATGGGGCACAGATACGCAGTATTTT.

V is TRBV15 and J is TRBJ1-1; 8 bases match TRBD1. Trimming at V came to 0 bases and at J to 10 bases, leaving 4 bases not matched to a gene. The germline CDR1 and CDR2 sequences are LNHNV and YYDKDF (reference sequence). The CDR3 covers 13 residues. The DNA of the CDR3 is TGTGCCACCAGCAGAGAAACAGGGGGATTAGCTTTCTTT. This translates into CATSRETGGLAFF.

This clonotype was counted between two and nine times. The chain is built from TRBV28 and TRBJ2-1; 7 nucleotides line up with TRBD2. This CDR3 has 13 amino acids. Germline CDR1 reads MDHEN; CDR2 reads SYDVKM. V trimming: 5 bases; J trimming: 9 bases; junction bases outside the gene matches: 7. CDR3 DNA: TGTGCCAGCAGTCCCCGGGAGGCGGGTGAGCAGTTCTTC. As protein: CASSPREAGEQFF.

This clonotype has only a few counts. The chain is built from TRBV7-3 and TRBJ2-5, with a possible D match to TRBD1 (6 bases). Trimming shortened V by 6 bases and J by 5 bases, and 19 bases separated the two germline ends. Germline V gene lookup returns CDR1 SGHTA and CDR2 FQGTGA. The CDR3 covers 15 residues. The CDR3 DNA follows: TGTGCCAGCAGTCGCACGCCGGGACAAGGGGAGACCCAGTACTTC. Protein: CASSRTPGQGETQYF.

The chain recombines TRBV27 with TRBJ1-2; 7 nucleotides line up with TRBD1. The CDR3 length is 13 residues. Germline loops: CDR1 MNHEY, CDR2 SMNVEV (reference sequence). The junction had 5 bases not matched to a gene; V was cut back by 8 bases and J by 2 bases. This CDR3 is CASGQAINYGYTF. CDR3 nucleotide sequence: TGTGCCAGCGGACAGGCAATAAACTATGGCTACACCTTC.

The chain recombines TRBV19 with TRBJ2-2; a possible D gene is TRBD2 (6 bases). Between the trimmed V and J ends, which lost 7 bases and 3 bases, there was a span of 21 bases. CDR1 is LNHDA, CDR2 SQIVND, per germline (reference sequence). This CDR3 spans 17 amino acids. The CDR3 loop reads CASTPAGPAGYTGELFF. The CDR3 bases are TGTGCCAGTACCCCCGCGGGGCCAGCGGGCTACACCGGGGAGCTGTTTTTT.

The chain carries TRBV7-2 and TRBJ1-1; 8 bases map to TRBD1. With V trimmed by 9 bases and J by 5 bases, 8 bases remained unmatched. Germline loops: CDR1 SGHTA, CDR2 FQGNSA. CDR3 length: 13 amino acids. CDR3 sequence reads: CASKTTGATEAFF. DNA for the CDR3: TGTGCCAGTAAAACGACAGGGGCTACTGAAGCTTTCTTT.

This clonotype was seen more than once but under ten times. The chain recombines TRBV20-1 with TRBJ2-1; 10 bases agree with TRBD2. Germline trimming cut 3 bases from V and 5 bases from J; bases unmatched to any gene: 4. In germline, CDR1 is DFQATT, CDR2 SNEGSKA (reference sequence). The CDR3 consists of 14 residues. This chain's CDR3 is CSARRTSGDNEQFF. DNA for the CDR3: TGCAGTGCTAGGAGGACTAGCGGAGACAATGAGCAGTTCTTC.

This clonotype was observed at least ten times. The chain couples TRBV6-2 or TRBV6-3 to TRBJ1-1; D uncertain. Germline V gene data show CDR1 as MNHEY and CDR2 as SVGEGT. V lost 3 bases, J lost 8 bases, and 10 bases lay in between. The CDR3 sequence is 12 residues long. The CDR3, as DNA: TGTGCCAGCAGTTATGTCCCCGGGGAAGCTTTCTTT. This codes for CASSYVPGEAFF.

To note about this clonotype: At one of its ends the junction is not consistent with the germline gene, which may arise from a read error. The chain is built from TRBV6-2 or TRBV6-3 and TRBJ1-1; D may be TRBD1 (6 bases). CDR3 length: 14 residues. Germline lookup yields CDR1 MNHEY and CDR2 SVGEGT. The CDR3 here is CAIRLGHLNTEVFF. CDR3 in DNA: TGTGCCATCCGGTTGGGACATCTGAACACTGAAGTTTTCTTT.

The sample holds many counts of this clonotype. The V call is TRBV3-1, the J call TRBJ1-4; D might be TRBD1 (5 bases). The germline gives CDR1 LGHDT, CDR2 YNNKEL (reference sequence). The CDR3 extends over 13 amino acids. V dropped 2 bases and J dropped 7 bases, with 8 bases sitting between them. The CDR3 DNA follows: TGTGCCAGCAGCCAAATGACAGCTGAAAAACTGTTTTTT. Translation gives CASSQMTAEKLFF. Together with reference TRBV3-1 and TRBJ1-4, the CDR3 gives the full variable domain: DTAVSQTPKYLVTQMGNDKSIKCEQNLGHDTMYWYKQDSKKFLKIMFSYNNKELIINETVPNRFSPKSPDKAHLNLHINSLELGDSAVYFCASSQMTAEKLFFGSGTQLSVL.

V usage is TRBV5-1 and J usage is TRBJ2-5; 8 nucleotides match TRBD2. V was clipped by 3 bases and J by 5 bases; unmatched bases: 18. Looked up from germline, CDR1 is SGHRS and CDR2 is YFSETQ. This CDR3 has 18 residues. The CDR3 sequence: CASSSRGSGKPPRETQYF. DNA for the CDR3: TGCGCCAGCAGCTCCCGGGGTAGCGGGAAGCCCCCGCGGGAGACCCAGTACTTC.

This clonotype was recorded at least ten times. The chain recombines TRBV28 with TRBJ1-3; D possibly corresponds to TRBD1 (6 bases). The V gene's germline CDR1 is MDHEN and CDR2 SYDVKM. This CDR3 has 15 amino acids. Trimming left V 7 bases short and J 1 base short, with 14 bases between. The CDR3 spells CASTTSQGSGNTIYF. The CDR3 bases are TGTGCCAGCACTACTTCTCAGGGGTCTGGAAACACCATATATTTT.

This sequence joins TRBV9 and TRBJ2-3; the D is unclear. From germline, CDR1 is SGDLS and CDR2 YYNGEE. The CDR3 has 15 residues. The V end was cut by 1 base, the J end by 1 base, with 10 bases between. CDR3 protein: CASSVPVAGTDTQYF. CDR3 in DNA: TGTGCCAGCAGCGTACCTGTAGCTGGCACAGATACGCAGTATTTT.